This T cell receptor (beta chain) was found in a study of blood T cell repertoires in COVID-19. Study as a whole: T cells, B-cell-depleted T cells, or PBMCs provided the cDNA or gDNA that served as material.

V shed 3 bases and J shed 0 bases, with 20 bases lying between them. This CDR3 is 17 amino acids long. The germline gives CDR1 SQVTM, CDR2 ANQGSEA. Method: immunoSEQ multiplex PCR; TCRdb's copy keeps in-frame clones and lacks some. The sample contains a few hundred thousand clones, 70% to 90% of which appear only once. The chain carries TRBV29-1 and TRBJ1-2; TRBD1 is a possible D gene (6 bases). The sequence came from a woman in her thirties who had recovered from COVID-19. The sequenced sample consisted of PBMCs or T cells enriched from blood (not recorded which). The CDR3 here is CSVDPGQTKGANYGYTF. In DNA, the CDR3 is TGCAGCGTTGACCCCGGACAGACCAAGGGGGCTAACTATGGCTACACCTTC.